The rows below give T cell receptor beta chains drawn from one sample of a study of a mutant IDH1 vaccine in newly diagnosed glioma. For these TCRs, the target antigens are not known. Some clones are missing from TCRdb's copy, which holds only in-frame ones; the method was immunoSEQ multiplex PCR. The sample has 75,000 to 80,000 clones, more than 70% seen once; the top ten hold 0.6% to 0.95%. This specimen consisted of PBMCs, obtained from a glioma patient whose treatment included an IDH1 peptide vaccine. The receptors come from a woman in her 50s with glioma. The CDR3 runs from the conserved cysteine through the conserved F or W. Each record gives: J gene, D gene, clone size, V gene, CDR3 DNA, CDR3 protein. A D gene is named only where the DNA matches it firmly. Not every row has a clone size; where given, it reads once, few, many or a size class.

TRBJ2-1	TRBD2	-	TRBV18	TGTGCCAGCTCACGACCGGGACTAGCGGGAGGGGACAATGAGCAGTTCTTC	CASSRPGLAGGDNEQFF
TRBJ1-4	-	once	TRBV7-6	TGTGCCAGCAGCTTATTTCTGCGGTCCCGAAATGAAAAACTGTTTTTT	CASSLFLRSRNEKLFF
TRBJ1-2	-	-	TRBV2	TGTGCCAGCAGTGAAGCTGCCCGGGGGCGGGATGGCTACACCTTC	CASSEAARGRDGYTF
TRBJ2-3	-	-	TRBV28	TGTGCCAGCAGTTTAGTGCTTACAGATACGCAGTATTTT	CASSLVLTDTQYF
TRBJ1-1	-	-	TRBV10-3	TGTGCCATCAGTGCTGGGACGGGGAACACTGAAGCTTTCTTT	CAISAGTGNTEAFF
TRBJ1-1	TRBD1	-	TRBV19	TGTGCCAGTAGAGGGACAGGGGAGAACACTGAAGCTTTCTTT	CASRGTGENTEAFF
TRBJ2-7	TRBD2	once	TRBV7-9	TGTGCCAGCAGCTCAACCCCGGGACTAGCGGCCTACGAGCAGTACTTC	CASSSTPGLAAYEQYF
TRBJ1-2	-	few	TRBV25-1	TGTGCCAGCACTCAGGGCTATGGCTACACCTTC	CASTQGYGYTF
TRBJ2-1	-	few	TRBV4-1	TGCGCCAGCAGCCAAGCGAACAATGAGCAGTTCTTC	CASSQANNEQFF
TRBJ2-1	-	-	TRBV9	TGTGCCAGCAGCCCGTCGATCAGGATGGCGGGTTCTTTGAATGAGCAGTTCTTC	CASSPSIRMAGSLNEQFF
TRBJ2-7	-	-	TRBV18	TGTGCCAGCTCACCCCTTTCTGGACACGAGCAGTACTTC	CASSPLSGHEQYF
TRBJ1-5	-	-	TRBV6-5	TGTGCCAGCAGCTACGGGGGGGGAAGCAATCAGCCCCAGCATTTT	CASSYGGGSNQPQHF
TRBJ2-3	TRBD1	-	TRBV5-6	TGTGCCAGCAGCGGGGGACAGACCACAGATACGCAGTATTTT	CASSGGQTTDTQYF
TRBJ2-3	TRBD1	-	TRBV7-9	TGTGCCAGCAGCTCAGGACAGGGGACGGTAGCAGGCACAGATACGCAGTATTTT	CASSSGQGTVAGTDTQYF
TRBJ2-2	TRBD2	-	TRBV5-6	TGTGCCAGCAGCTTGGCCTTTCAAGGGAGGGCCGGGGAGCTGTTTTTT	CASSLAFQGRAGELFF
TRBJ2-2	-	-	TRBV11-2	TGTGCCAGCAGCTTAATGGGGGGAGGATCCACCGGGGAGCTGTTTTTT	CASSLMGGGSTGELFF
TRBJ2-5	-	-	TRBV9	TGTGCCAGCAGCGTAGGACAAGGGGGTTGGGAGACCCAGTACTTC	CASSVGQGGWETQYF
TRBJ2-3	-	-	TRBV27	TGTGCCAGCAGTTCCCGGGGTTCCTCAGGAGATACGCAGTATTTT	CASSSRGSSGDTQYF
TRBJ1-2	-	-	TRBV29-1	TGCAGCGACCTCCCGGGAGGGGGAGGCTATGGCTACACCTTC	CSDLPGGGGYGYTF
TRBJ2-7	TRBD2	-	TRBV4-1	TGCGCCAGCAGCCCGCGTAGCGGGACCGCCTACGAGCAGTACTTC	CASSPRSGTAYEQYF
TRBJ2-3	-	-	TRBV7-9	TGTGCCAGCAGCTTAGCGGGACCGCGGGCAGATACGCAGTATTTT	CASSLAGPRADTQYF
TRBJ2-7	-	-	TRBV14	TGTGCCAGCAGCCAAGTCGGTATCATCGCGACGCAGTACTTC	CASSQVGIIATQYF
TRBJ2-1	-	-	TRBV5-1	TGCGCCAGCAGCTTGGGGTTTTACAATGAGCAGTTCTTC	CASSLGFYNEQFF
TRBJ1-2	TRBD1	-	TRBV28	TGTGCCAGCAGTTTAGGGACAGGGGAGTATGGCTACACCTTC	CASSLGTGEYGYTF
TRBJ1-2	-	-	TRBV5-1	TGCGCCAGCACCAACGGGGAGGGTAACTATGGCTACACCTTC	CASTNGEGNYGYTF
TRBJ1-1	-	-	TRBV5-4	TGTGCCAGCAGCTTGAGCCTTAATACGGACACTGAAGCTTTCTTT	CASSLSLNTDTEAFF
TRBJ2-4	-	-	TRBV2	TGTGCCAGCAGTCCGCGGGGGACAGTCCAAGAAGCCAAAAACATTCAGTACTTC	CASSPRGTVQEAKNIQYF
TRBJ2-7	-	few	TRBV20-1	TGCAGTGCTAGAGAAGGCTACGAGCAGTACTTC	CSAREGYEQYF
TRBJ1-6	-	-	TRBV10-3	TGTGCCATCAGTGAGTGGGGGGACATCTCCTATAATTCACCCCTCCACTTT	CAISEWGDISYNSPLHF
TRBJ1-3	-	once	TRBV27	TGTGCCAGCAGTAGGAGGACGGGAGGAAACACCATATATTTT	CASSRRTGGNTIYF
TRBJ2-1	-	-	TRBV14	TGTGCCAGCAGCCAAGATCGGGAGAGCTCCTACAATGAGCAGTTCTTC	CASSQDRESSYNEQFF
TRBJ2-7	TRBD1	-	TRBV27	TGTGCCAGCAGTTTATCGACAGGGTACTACGAGCAGTACTTC	CASSLSTGYYEQYF
TRBJ2-7	-	-	TRBV30	TGTGCCTGGGGGGAACAGATCTCCTACGAGCAGTACTTC	CAWGEQISYEQYF
TRBJ2-3	-	-	TRBV19	TGTGCCAGTAGTATTACCCTCGGTACGCAGTATTTT	CASSITLGTQYF
TRBJ2-3	TRBD2	-	TRBV5-1	TGCGCCAGCAGGTCGGTCCTAGCGGGGAACACAGATACGCAGTATTTT	CASRSVLAGNTDTQYF